This entry lists 18 T cell receptor beta chains sequenced from one sample in a study of cytomegalovirus exposure and HLA in healthy donors (dated by TCRdb to 2016 to 2017). The library was built by means of the immunoSEQ multiplex PCR assay. Not all clones reach the TCRdb copy of this immuneACCESS table, which keeps in-frame sequences only. Checked studies attribute under half of the gap to unresolved V genes and leave the rest unexplained. The sample table records roughly 330,000 clones; 87% of these occur just once. About 1.2% of the sample belongs to the ten largest clones. The sample was PBMCs. Every receptor here comes from a woman aged 25 to 39 in good health and CMV-seropositive.

The V call is TRBV28, the J call TRBJ1-5; D is unclear. Trimming shortened V by 8 bases and J by 4 bases, and 15 bases separated the two germline ends. The CDR3 has 14 amino acids. Germline V gene data show CDR1 as MDHEN and CDR2 as SYDVKM. The CDR3 DNA follows: TGTGCCAGCCACTGGTGGAGGGATAATCAGCCCCAGCATTTT. Translating gives CASHWWRDNQPQHF.

The gene calls are TRBV4-3 and TRBJ1-1; D not resolved. The germline gives CDR1 LGHNA, CDR2 YSLEER. The CDR3 extends over 15 amino acids. V shed 0 bases and J shed 0 bases, with 8 bases lying between them. The CDR3 sequence: CASSQDQTLNTEAFF. In DNA form, the CDR3 reads TGCGCCAGCAGCCAAGATCAGACTTTGAACACTGAAGCTTTCTTT.

V gene TRBV7-9 combines with J gene TRBJ2-5, with D possibly being TRBD1 or TRBD2 (5 bases each). This CDR3 has 16 amino acids. The germline CDR1 and CDR2 sequences are SEHNR and FQNEAQ (reference sequence). Trimming removed 2 bases from V and 5 bases from J, with 18 bases in between. Here the CDR3 reads CASSLNLGGSGETQYF. The DNA of the CDR3 is TGTGCCAGCAGCTTAAATCTTGGGGGTTCGGGCGAGACCCAGTACTTC. Together with reference TRBV7-9 and TRBJ2-5, the CDR3 gives the full variable domain: DTGVSQNPRHKITKRGQNVTFRCDPISEHNRLYWYRQTLGQGPEFLTYFQNEAQLEKSRLLSDRFSAERPKGSFSTLEIQRTEQGDSAMYLCASSLNLGGSGETQYFGPGTRLLVL.

The CDR3 reads CASSLEGARGYTF. The CDR3 DNA sequence: TGTGCCAGCAGCTTAGAGGGGGCACGGGGCTACACCTTC. The rearrangement joins TRBV7-2 to TRBJ1-2; 7 bases are a match to TRBD1. This CDR3 is 13 amino acids long. V lost 1 base, J lost 8 bases, and 4 bases stayed unmatched. Germline V lookup: CDR1 SGHTA, CDR2 FQGNSA.

The V gene is TRBV27, the J gene TRBJ1-2; maybe TRBD1 (5 bases). Germline V gene sequence: CDR1 MNHEY, CDR2 SMNVEV (reference sequence). The CDR3 consists of 13 residues. V lost 5 bases and J 8 bases, leaving 15 bases between the germline ends. This CDR3 is CASSEQVSWGYTF. CDR3 DNA: TGTGCCAGCAGTGAACAGGTATCCTGGGGCTACACCTTC.

The chain joins TRBV29-1 to TRBJ2-1; 10 bases align to TRBD2. CDR1 and CDR2 (germline): SQVTM, ANQGSEA. The CDR3 runs 16 residues. V shed 5 bases, J shed 0 bases, and the junction held 7 bases outside the gene matches. In nucleotides, the CDR3 is TGCAGCGTTATCGGACTAGCGGAAAGCTCCTACAATGAGCAGTTCTTC. Protein sequence: CSVIGLAESSYNEQFF.

This clone has just one count. This rearrangement joins TRBV5-1 to TRBJ2-1, with a possible D match to TRBD1 (6 bases). The V and J ends lost 4 bases and 2 bases respectively, with 13 bases between them. The CDR3 is made up of 15 amino acids. Germline CDR1 reads SGHRS; CDR2 reads YFSETQ. The chain's CDR3 is CASSREQGTYNEQFF. DNA of the CDR3: TGCGCCAGCAGCAGGGAGCAGGGGACCTACAATGAGCAGTTCTTC.

This clone appeared a single time. The chain joins TRBV10-3 to TRBJ1-1, with D uncertain. CDR3 length: 15 amino acids. The V gene lost 3 bases and the J gene lost 0 bases, with 11 bases spanning the gap. CDR1 and CDR2 (germline): ENHRY, SYGVKD. The CDR3 loop is CAISDTVMMNTEAFF. The CDR3 bases are TGTGCCATCAGTGACACGGTAATGATGAACACTGAAGCTTTCTTT.

This clone was recorded a few times. The gene calls are TRBV18 and TRBJ1-1; 9 bases map to TRBD1. V shed 2 bases, J shed 5 bases, and the junction held 6 bases outside the gene matches. The germline CDR1 and CDR2 sequences are KGHSH and LQKENI. This CDR3 is built from 15 residues. CDR3 sequence: CASSPKGQGTTEAFF. CDR3 coding DNA: TGTGCCAGCTCACCAAAGGGACAGGGCACTACTGAAGCTTTCTTT.

This clone was seen once. This sequence joins TRBV7-6 and TRBJ2-2; 7 bases align to TRBD2. The CDR3 loop spans 16 amino acids. V lost 5 bases to trimming and J lost 8 bases; unmatched junction nucleotides: 14. Germline V gene lookup returns CDR1 SGHVS and CDR2 FNYEAQ. For the CDR3, the DNA is TGTGCCAGCAGCGACACCGGGACTACCGGTGAGGGGGAGCTGTTTTTT. Residues: CASSDTGTTGEGELFF.

This chain connects TRBV5-4 to TRBJ2-7; a possible D gene is TRBD2 (6 bases). The germline gives CDR1 SGHNT, CDR2 YYREEE (reference sequence). The CDR3 runs to 13 residues. V was trimmed by 4 bases and J by 2 bases, leaving 10 bases between them. This CDR3 reads CASSPGSTYEQYF. The CDR3 DNA reads TGTGCCAGCAGCCCCGGGAGCACCTACGAGCAGTACTTC.

Here the CDR3 DNA reads TGTGCCAGCACCAAGGGGACAGGGGACGAGCAGTACTTC. This codes for CASTKGTGDEQYF. The chain links TRBV13 to TRBJ2-7; 10 bases agree with TRBD1. Looked up from germline, CDR1 is PRHDT and CDR2 is FYEKMQ (reference sequence). J gave up 5 bases and V 7 bases, and 5 bases lay outside the gene matches. The CDR3 loop spans 13 amino acids.

CDR3 sequence (DNA): TGTGCCAGCGGGAGTTCCTTATCCTACGAGCAGTACTTC. Its translation is CASGSSLSYEQYF. This chain connects TRBV7-2 to TRBJ2-7, with D perhaps matching TRBD2 (5 bases). The germline V gene encodes CDR1 SGHTA and CDR2 FQGNSA. V was cut by 8 bases and J by 1 base, with 12 bases left in between. The CDR3 totals 13 residues.

The V and J genes are TRBV5-6 and TRBJ2-7, with TRBD1 identical over 8 bases. Germline values: CDR1 SGHDT, CDR2 YYEEEE. J lost 4 bases, V lost 2 bases, and 5 bases had no gene match. The CDR3 is 14 residues long. CDR3 bases: TGTGCCAGCAGCTTTCCAGGGGGCACTTACGAGCAGTACTTC. Protein product: CASSFPGGTYEQYF.

For the CDR3, the DNA is TGTGCCAGCAGTGCGACTAGCGGGGTTTCGGAGACCCAGTACTTC. This translates into CASSATSGVSETQYF. The rearrangement links TRBV7-9 to TRBJ2-5; 11 bases align to TRBD2. V shed 6 bases and J 5 bases; nucleotides not matched to a gene: 8. CDR3 length: 15 residues. Germline CDR1 and CDR2: SEHNR and FQNEAQ (reference sequence).

This chain joins TRBV12-5 and TRBJ2-1; possibly TRBD1 for D (6 bases). Trimming shortened V by 5 bases and J by 1 base, and 12 bases separated the two germline ends. Germline CDR1 and CDR2: LGHNT and FRNRAP. This CDR3 spans 15 amino acids. The CDR3 reads CASGQGQSSYNEQFF. The CDR3 region has the DNA TGTGCTAGTGGTCAAGGACAGAGTTCCTACAATGAGCAGTTCTTC. Supplemented by reference TRBV12-5 and TRBJ2-1, the full variable domain reads DARVTQTPRHKVTEMGQEVTMRCQPILGHNTVFWYRQTMMQGLELLAYFRNRAPLDDSGMPKDRFSAEMPDATLATLKIQPSEPRDSAVYFCASGQGQSSYNEQFFGPGTRLTVL.

The chain has TRBV2 and TRBJ2-2, with D perhaps TRBD1 (5 bases). Germline values: CDR1 SNHLY, CDR2 FYNNEI. The V gene lost 6 bases and the J gene lost 0 bases, with 8 bases spanning the gap. The CDR3 is 14 residues long. CDR3 residues: CASRRQTNTGELFF. The CDR3 DNA follows: TGTGCCAGCAGAAGACAGACGAACACCGGGGAGCTGTTTTTT.

The chain couples TRBV7-8 to TRBJ1-5; TRBD1 matches at 7 bases. With V trimmed by 4 bases and J by 8 bases, 5 bases remained unmatched. The germline CDR1 and CDR2 sequences are SGHVS and FQNEAQ. The CDR3 spans 13 residues. The CDR3 sequence is CASSYDRVKPQHF. The CDR3 DNA sequence: TGTGCCAGCAGCTACGACAGGGTGAAGCCCCAGCATTTT. Using reference TRBV7-8 and TRBJ1-5 for the parts outside the CDR3, the full variable domain is GAGVSQSPRYKVAKRGQDVALRCDPISGHVSLFWYQQALGQGPEFLTYFQNEAQLDKSGLPSDRFFAERPEGSVSTLKIQRTQQEDSAVYLCASSYDRVKPQHFGDGTRLSIL.